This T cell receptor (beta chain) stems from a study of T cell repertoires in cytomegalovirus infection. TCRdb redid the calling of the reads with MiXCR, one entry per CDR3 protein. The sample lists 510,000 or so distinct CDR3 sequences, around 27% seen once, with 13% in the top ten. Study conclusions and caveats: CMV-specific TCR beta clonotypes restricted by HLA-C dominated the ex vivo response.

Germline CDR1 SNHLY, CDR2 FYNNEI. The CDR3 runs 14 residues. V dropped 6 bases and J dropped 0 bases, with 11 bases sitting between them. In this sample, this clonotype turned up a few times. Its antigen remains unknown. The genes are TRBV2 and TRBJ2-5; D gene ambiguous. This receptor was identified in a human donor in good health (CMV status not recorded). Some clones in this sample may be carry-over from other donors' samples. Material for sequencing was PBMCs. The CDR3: CASRTGQYQETQYF. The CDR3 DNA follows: TGTGCCAGCAGGACGGGCCAGTACCAAGAGACCCAGTACTTC.